This T cell receptor (beta chain) was captured in a study of blood T cells in healthy people across ages. General study findings and limits: Bulk PBMC profiling left naive and antigen-experienced comparisons inconclusive.

Every donor gave roughly 9.6 milliliters of peripheral blood. Germline V CDR1 and CDR2: DFQATT, SNEGSKA (reference sequence). CDR3 size: 15 residues. The trim removed 6 bases at V and 7 bases at J, leaving 8 bases unmatched. This clonotype appeared many times. Antigen: not known. A much larger clone differs from this one at a single base, so this may be a read error. With a J-beta primer mix and a sample-barcoded 5' primer, a second PCR ran about 7 to 12 cycles. One entry per CDR3 protein, called by TCRdb with MiXCR from the 5' RACE reads. Of approximately 810,000 distinct CDR3 sequences in the sample, 25% to 35% were seen once.

This chain connects TRBV20-1 to TRBJ2-3; TRBD2 matches 15 bases. Sequenced: blood. The TCR originated in a woman aged 80 or older in good health. The CDR3 region has the DNA TGCAGTGCCGCCGGACTAGCGGGGGGGGGACATACGCAGTATTTT. Translated, it gives CSAAGLAGGGHTQYF.